These 25 T cell receptor beta chains came from one sample sequenced in a study of a mutant IDH1 vaccine in newly diagnosed glioma. Documented time point: week 23, last vaccination. One vaccine dose held 300 ug of mutant IDH1 20-mer peptide and came with topical imiquimod. Method: immunoSEQ multiplex PCR; TCRdb's copy keeps in-frame clones and lacks some. The sample shows 25,000 to 30,000 clones, roughly 85% of them seen only once. Which antigens these TCRs recognize remains unknown. Sequencing was performed on PBMCs, taken from a glioma patient whose treatment included an IDH1 peptide vaccine. Receptor source: a woman under 40 with glioma.

This rearrangement joins TRBV2 to TRBJ2-1, with D unresolved. Trimming pared 8 bases from V and 5 bases from J, leaving 4 bases between. Germline-derived CDR1 and CDR2 are SNHLY and FYNNEI. The CDR3 has 10 residues. CDR3 region: CASGDNEQFF. In DNA form, the CDR3 reads TGTGCCAGCGGGGACAATGAGCAGTTCTTC.

The chain couples TRBV25-1 to TRBJ2-7, with 7 bases matching TRBD1. V shed 6 bases and J 3 bases; nucleotides not matched to a gene: 14. The CDR3 has 16 amino acids. Germline assignment: CDR1 MGHDK and CDR2 SYGVNS. The CDR3 nucleotides read TGTGCCAGCAGGTCAGGACAGACAGGGACGGACTACGAGCAGTACTTC. Translation: CASRSGQTGTDYEQYF.

The chain carries TRBV7-2 and TRBJ2-2; 7 positions match TRBD1. Trimming removed 4 bases from V and 6 bases from J; junction bases left unmatched: 5. Germline V gives CDR1 SGHTA, CDR2 FQGNSA. The CDR3 extends over 14 amino acids. CDR3 DNA: TGTGCCAGCAGCTCACAGGGGAGCGCCGGGGAGCTGTTTTTT. Protein: CASSSQGSAGELFF.

This chain connects TRBV7-8 to TRBJ1-1; D might be TRBD1 (5 bases). Germline V gene sequence: CDR1 SGHVS, CDR2 FQNEAQ. V dropped 1 base and J dropped 8 bases, with 5 bases sitting between them. The length of the CDR3 is 11 residues. CDR3 DNA: TGTGCCAGCAGCTTAGGACAGGAAGCTTTCTTT. Translation: CASSLGQEAFF. The complete variable domain, with remaining parts taken from reference TRBV7-8 and TRBJ1-1, reads GAGVSQSPRYKVAKRGQDVALRCDPISGHVSLFWYQQALGQGPEFLTYFQNEAQLDKSGLPSDRFFAERPEGSVSTLKIQRTQQEDSAVYLCASSLGQEAFFGQGTRLTVV.

The V call is TRBV29-1, the J call TRBJ2-2, with 7 nucleotides matching TRBD2. The CDR3 covers 13 residues. Germline V gene data show CDR1 as SQVTM and CDR2 as ANQGSEA. After removal of 6 bases from V and 5 bases from J, the junction contained 6 bases not matched to a gene. This CDR3 reads CSVSGGITGELFF. The CDR3 DNA reads as TGCAGCGTGTCCGGGGGGATAACCGGGGAGCTGTTTTTT.

J is TRBJ1-1 and V is TRBV5-1; a possible D gene is TRBD1 (6 bases). The germline CDR1 and CDR2 sequences are SGHRS and YFSETQ. The germline V and J ends were trimmed by 0 bases and 5 bases, with 11 bases remaining between them. The CDR3 loop spans 14 amino acids. The CDR3 is CASSLEGEGTEAFF. In nucleotides, the CDR3 is TGCGCCAGCAGCTTGGAGGGGGAGGGGACTGAAGCTTTCTTT.

The rearrangement uses TRBV10-1 and TRBJ2-7; tentatively, D is TRBD2 (6 bases). The CDR3 extends over 16 amino acids. CDR1 WNHNN and CDR2 SYGVQD come from the germline V gene (reference sequence). Trimming stripped 6 bases from V and 3 bases from J, with 21 bases between. This CDR3 is CASSPSPGEQIYEQYF. CDR3 coding DNA: TGCGCCAGCAGCCCCTCCCCGGGGGAGCAAATCTACGAGCAGTACTTC.

V gene TRBV4-2 combines with J gene TRBJ2-6; 13 bases are shared with TRBD2. The J segment lost 0 bases and the V segment lost 0 bases, leaving 5 bases of the junction unmatched. The CDR3 totals 20 residues. The germline V gene encodes CDR1 LGHNA and CDR2 YNFKEQ. CDR3 in DNA: TGTGCCAGCAGCCAAGAGGGGACTAGCGGGGTGAACTCTGGGGCCAACGTCCTGACTTTC. Protein sequence: CASSQEGTSGVNSGANVLTF.

The chain uses TRBV19 and TRBJ1-2; D is unresolved. The CDR3 consists of 12 residues. V was clipped by 0 bases and J by 8 bases, with 7 bases between them. Germline V gene data show CDR1 as LNHDA and CDR2 as SQIVND (reference sequence). The CDR3 here is CASSIDTGGYTF. The CDR3 DNA reads TGTGCCAGTAGTATAGATACGGGGGGCTACACCTTC.

The chain has TRBV30 and TRBJ2-7, with no clear D. Germline V gives CDR1 GTSNPN, CDR2 SVGIG (reference sequence). V gave up 4 bases and J gave up 4 bases, with 8 bases separating them. The CDR3 is 11 amino acids. DNA of the CDR3: TGTGCCTGGAAGGGTTCTTACGAGCAGTACTTC. Translation: CAWKGSYEQYF.

The J gene is TRBJ2-2, the V gene TRBV4-1, with unresolved D. V dropped 0 bases and J dropped 2 bases, with 10 bases sitting between them. CDR3 length equals 16 residues. Germline-derived CDR1 and CDR2 are MGHRA and YSYEKL. CDR3 DNA: TGCGCCAGCAGCCAAGATCGGGCTCCCAACACCGGGGAGCTGTTTTTT. Its translation: CASSQDRAPNTGELFF.

The rearrangement links TRBV4-2 to TRBJ2-5, with 16 bases that match TRBD2. The CDR3 totals 17 residues. V dropped 4 bases and J dropped 2; count of bases not matched to a gene: 4. Germline CDR1 is LGHNA and CDR2 is YNFKEQ. The CDR3: CASSPGLAGGTQETQYF. The CDR3 nucleotides are TGTGCCAGCAGCCCGGGACTAGCGGGGGGGACACAAGAGACCCAGTACTTC.

The chain is built from TRBV5-5 and TRBJ2-7, with 9 bases identical to TRBD1. The J segment lost 4 bases and the V segment lost 4 bases, leaving 6 bases of the junction unmatched. The CDR3 runs 14 residues. Looked up from germline, CDR1 is SGHKS and CDR2 is YYEKEE (reference sequence). In nucleotides, the CDR3 is TGTGCCAGCAGCCTGGGGACAGGGTTTTACGAGCAGTACTTC. It encodes CASSLGTGFYEQYF.

The chain joins TRBV5-4 to TRBJ1-6; D gene ambiguous. Germline values: CDR1 SGHNT, CDR2 YYREEE (reference sequence). The CDR3 totals 14 residues. V was clipped by 0 bases and J by 6 bases, with 7 bases between them. CDR3 DNA sequence: TGTGCCAGCAGCTTGGTTCTCGGTAATTCACCCCTCCACTTT. Encoded protein: CASSLVLGNSPLHF.

Here the CDR3 reads CASSQTGTATEAFF. The CDR3 bases are TGTGCCAGCTCCCAAACCGGGACAGCCACTGAAGCTTTCTTT. The J gene is TRBJ1-1, the V gene TRBV7-3, with 7 bases matching TRBD1. With 8 bases clipped from V and 4 bases from J, the junction kept 10 bases outside the gene matches. The germline V gene has CDR1 SGHTA and CDR2 FQGTGA. The CDR3 is made up of 14 amino acids.

The rearrangement joins TRBV29-1 to TRBJ2-5; tentatively, D is TRBD1 or TRBD2 (5 bases each). Germline V gene data show CDR1 as SQVTM and CDR2 as ANQGSEA. Trimming cost V 2 bases and J 3 bases, with 13 bases left between them. The CDR3 contains 14 residues. CDR3 region: CSVESGTKKETQYF. The CDR3 DNA is TGCAGCGTTGAATCCGGGACGAAAAAAGAGACCCAGTACTTC.

The J gene is TRBJ2-7, the V gene TRBV4-1, with D hard to call. CDR1 is MGHRA and CDR2 is YSYEKL in the germline V gene. CDR3 length: 17 amino acids. The V end lost 4 bases, the J end lost 0 bases, and 19 bases lay between the germline ends. The CDR3 sequence: CASSLQRTGYASYEQYF. The DNA of the CDR3 is TGCGCCAGCAGCCTACAGAGGACGGGTTACGCCTCCTACGAGCAGTACTTC.

V gene TRBV5-6 combines with J gene TRBJ2-3; D unresolved. The CDR3 is made up of 13 amino acids. Trimming removed 0 bases at V and 5 bases at J, with 7 bases between. Germline V gene lookup returns CDR1 SGHDT and CDR2 YYEEEE. CDR3 region: CASSLGPGDTQYF. CDR3 sequence (DNA): TGTGCCAGCAGCTTGGGACCCGGAGATACGCAGTATTTT.

The gene calls are TRBV7-2 and TRBJ1-1; 9 positions agree with TRBD1. CDR1 SGHTA and CDR2 FQGNSA come from the germline V gene. The CDR3 length is 14 residues. Unmatched junction bases numbered 8, after V lost 11 bases and J lost 1 base. CDR3 sequence (DNA): TGTGCCGGAGGGGACAGGGCTTCGAACACTGAAGCTTTCTTT. Translated, it gives CAGGDRASNTEAFF.

The CDR3 DNA sequence: TGTGCCAGCAGCTCCCAAGGGGGACAGGGGAAAGAGACCCAGTACTTC. Translated, it gives CASSSQGGQGKETQYF. This chain uses TRBV6-6 with TRBJ2-5, with 10 bases fitting TRBD1. The CDR3 length is 16 residues. CDR1 MNHNY and CDR2 SVGAGI come from the germline V gene (reference sequence). V shed 6 bases, J shed 3 bases, and the junction held 10 bases outside the gene matches.

Worth noting for this clone: The sample has other DNA sequences that encode this CDR3 too. CDR3 residues: CASSPGQGSNQPQHF. The CDR3 coding sequence is TGTGCCAGCAGCCCGGGACAGGGAAGCAATCAGCCCCAGCATTTT. The J gene is TRBJ1-5, the V gene TRBV6-1; 9 nucleotides line up with TRBD1. This CDR3 spans 15 amino acids. The V gene end was trimmed by 6 bases and the J gene end by 1 base; junction bases not matched to a gene: 4. Germline V gives CDR1 MNHNS, CDR2 SASEGT.

The chain has TRBV5-6 and TRBJ2-7; D is possibly TRBD2 (5 bases). Trimming stripped 2 bases from V and 11 bases from J, with 20 bases between. The CDR3 has 14 amino acids. CDR1 is SGHDT and CDR2 is YYEEEE in the germline V gene. DNA for the CDR3: TGTGCCAGCAGCTTTATCGGTGGCCGCCTCGGGGAGTACTTC. Translating it yields CASSFIGGRLGEYF.

This chain uses TRBV7-2 with TRBJ2-7; D call uncertain. The CDR3 has 11 amino acids. Germline CDR1 and CDR2: SGHTA and FQGNSA. Trimming took off 5 bases at V and 2 bases at J, with 4 bases between the two ends. The CDR3 region is CASSTTYEQYF. The CDR3 DNA is TGTGCCAGCAGCACCACCTACGAGCAGTACTTC.

The chain recombines TRBV7-8 with TRBJ2-5; 12 bases agree with TRBD1. With V trimmed by 3 bases and J by 4 bases, 6 bases remained unmatched. In germline, CDR1 is SGHVS, CDR2 FQNEAQ. The CDR3 covers 16 residues. In DNA, the CDR3 is TGTGCCAGCAGCTTTTGGGGACAGGGGGCTTTAGAGACCCAGTACTTC. Encoded protein: CASSFWGQGALETQYF.

By sample fraction, this clone is medium-sized. The same CDR3 is also encoded by other DNA sequences in this sample. The V and J genes are TRBV7-9 and TRBJ2-7; 10 bases line up with TRBD1. CDR1 is SEHNR, CDR2 FQNEAQ, per germline (reference sequence). Germline trimming cut 2 bases from V and 7 bases from J; bases unmatched to any gene: 5. The CDR3 consists of 14 residues. The CDR3 spells CASSLSGTGVEQYF. CDR3 nucleotides: TGTGCCAGCAGCTTATCCGGGACAGGGGTTGAGCAGTACTTC.